This T cell receptor (beta chain) stems from a study of CD8 T cells in Susac syndrome. RNA in amounts of roughly 0.45 to 1 ug was reverse transcribed with random hexamers. Amplification of TCR beta CDR3 used immunoSEQ multiplex PCR across 54 Vbeta and 13 Jbeta. MiXCR was run by TCRdb on the immunoSEQ multiplex PCR reads, yielding one entry per CDR3 protein. The sample lists 50,000 to 65,000 distinct CDR3 sequences, around nine tenths occurring once. From blood CD8+ and CD4+ T cells, TCR beta sequences were generated. TEMRA cells were FACS-enriched, unlike CD8+ and CD4+ T cells, which were negatively isolated. The J segment lost 5 bases and the V segment lost 7 bases, leaving 8 bases of the junction unmatched. The CDR3 extends over 14 amino acids.

Input material: CD8+ T cells from PBMCs. The J gene is TRBJ2-1, the V gene TRBV12-3 or TRBV12-4; 7 bases line up with TRBD1. This clonotype was sampled from a human donor in good health. The CDR3, as DNA: TGTGCCAGCATGACAGGGAATTTCCACAATGAGCAGTTCTTC. Its translation is CASMTGNFHNEQFF.